Detailed here is one T cell receptor beta chain. Some clones are missing from TCRdb's copy, which holds only in-frame ones; the method was immunoSEQ multiplex PCR. The table includes 200,000 to 250,000 clones, 80% to 90% detected once. Enrollees, about 18 to 90 years old, lived in around 23 US areas. Exposed participants came across a COVID-19 case within 2 weeks before study entry. The CDR3 has 15 amino acids. Germline CDR1 reads SNHLY; CDR2 reads FYNNEI. Trimming took 5 bases from V and 3 from J; bases not matched to a gene: 8. These data are taken from a study of blood T cell repertoires in COVID-19. Whole-study context: In each case, the material was cDNA or gDNA derived from T cells, B-cell-depleted T cells, or PBMCs.

Sequencing used PBMCs or T cells enriched from blood (not recorded which). The source is a woman aged 25 to 39 who had been exposed to COVID-19. The V call is TRBV2, the J call TRBJ1-1; 8 bases match TRBD1. The DNA for the CDR3 is TGTGCCAGCAGTCTTCAGGGGGCTAAGTACACTGAAGCTTTCTTT. Protein sequence: CASSLQGAKYTEAFF.